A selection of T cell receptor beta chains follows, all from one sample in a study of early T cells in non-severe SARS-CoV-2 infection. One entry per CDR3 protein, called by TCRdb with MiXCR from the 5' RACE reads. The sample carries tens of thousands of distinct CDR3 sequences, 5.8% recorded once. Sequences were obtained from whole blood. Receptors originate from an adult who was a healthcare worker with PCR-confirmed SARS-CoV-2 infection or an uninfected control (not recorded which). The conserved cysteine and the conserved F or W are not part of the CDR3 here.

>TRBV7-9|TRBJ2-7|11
ASSLSGSYEQY
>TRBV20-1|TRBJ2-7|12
SAFRASGPYEQY
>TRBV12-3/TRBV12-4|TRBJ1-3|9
ASSLAPPYT
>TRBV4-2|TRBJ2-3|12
ASNAGGVTDTQY
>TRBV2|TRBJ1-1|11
ATRDSMNTEAF
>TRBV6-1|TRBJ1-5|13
ASSEGSTSNQPQH
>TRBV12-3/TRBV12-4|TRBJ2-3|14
ASSPRGSGRTDTQY
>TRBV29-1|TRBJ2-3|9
SVGPENTQY
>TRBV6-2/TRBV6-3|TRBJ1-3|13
ASSYDPPVDGTIY
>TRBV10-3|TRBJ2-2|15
AISARGTSSQAGELF
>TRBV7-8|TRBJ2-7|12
ASSSDGGRAEGY
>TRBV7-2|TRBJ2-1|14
ASSRDSGGAAAEQF
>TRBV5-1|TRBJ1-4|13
ASSSGGSRNEKLF
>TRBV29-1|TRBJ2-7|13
SVGEQGALSYEQY
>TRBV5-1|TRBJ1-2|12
ASSRTNKSPGYT
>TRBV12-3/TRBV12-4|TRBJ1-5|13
ASSWTRMGNQPQH
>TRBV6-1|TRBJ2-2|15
ASRRDSSGRGTGELF
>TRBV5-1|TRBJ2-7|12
ASSLWQGPYEQY
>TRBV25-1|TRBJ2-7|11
ASSAGTGYEQY
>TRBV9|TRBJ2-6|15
ASSWTSGLSGANVLT
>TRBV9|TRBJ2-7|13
ASSVGSSGNYEQY
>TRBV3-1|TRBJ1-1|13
ASSPSRLMNTEAF
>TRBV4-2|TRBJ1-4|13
ASSQDGGIGEKLF
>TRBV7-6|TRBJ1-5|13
ASSPRRAAGQPQH
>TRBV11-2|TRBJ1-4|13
ASSPPQDMDEKLF
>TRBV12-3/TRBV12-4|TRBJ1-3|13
ASSFGGRSGNTIY
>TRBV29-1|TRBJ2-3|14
SVGAPAGAGTDTQY
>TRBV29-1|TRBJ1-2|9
SVTGDDGYT
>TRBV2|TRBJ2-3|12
ASSEYRGTDTQY
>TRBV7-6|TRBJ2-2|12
ASSGTRPTGELF
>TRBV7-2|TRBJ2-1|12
ASSHNTIGNEQF
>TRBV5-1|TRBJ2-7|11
ASSLAGAFEQY
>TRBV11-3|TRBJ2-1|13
ASSLNPTSYNEQF
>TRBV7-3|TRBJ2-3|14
ASSSEEGQSTDTQY
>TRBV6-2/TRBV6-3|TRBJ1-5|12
ASIPQGRTQPQH
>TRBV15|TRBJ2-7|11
ATSRDLTDEQY
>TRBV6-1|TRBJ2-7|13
ASSGGFGSRYEQY
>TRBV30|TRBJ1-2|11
AWSVPTNYGYT
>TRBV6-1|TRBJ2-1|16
ASRRQASRAGGYNEQF
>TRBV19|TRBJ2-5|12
ASRSGLGPRAQY
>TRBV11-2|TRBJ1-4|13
ASSFTTGSPNKLF
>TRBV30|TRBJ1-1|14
AWSVLPPTMNTEAF
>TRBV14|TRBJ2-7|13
ASTRTSGLPYEQY
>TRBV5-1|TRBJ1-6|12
ASRPGSYNSPLH
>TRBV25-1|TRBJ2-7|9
ASSGAGQQY
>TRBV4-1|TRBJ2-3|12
ASSLGLTGDTQY
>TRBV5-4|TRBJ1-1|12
ASSWGGLNTEAF
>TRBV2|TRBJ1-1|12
ASSFLNWGTEAF
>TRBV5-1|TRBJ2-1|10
ASRRVNNEQF
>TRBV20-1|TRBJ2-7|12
SASLTSGIYEQY
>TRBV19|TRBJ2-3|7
ASGGPQY
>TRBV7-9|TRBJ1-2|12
ASSLEGRAPSYT